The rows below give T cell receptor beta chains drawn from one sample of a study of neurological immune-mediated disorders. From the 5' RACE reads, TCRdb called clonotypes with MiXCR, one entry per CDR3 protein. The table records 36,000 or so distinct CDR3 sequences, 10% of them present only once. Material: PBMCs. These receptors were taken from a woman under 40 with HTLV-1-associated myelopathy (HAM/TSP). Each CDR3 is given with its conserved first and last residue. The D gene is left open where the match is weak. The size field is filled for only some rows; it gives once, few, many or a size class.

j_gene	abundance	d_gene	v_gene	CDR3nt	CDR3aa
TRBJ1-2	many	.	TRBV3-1	TGTGCCAGCAGCCAGGGTAACTATGGCTACACCTTC	CASSQGNYGYTF
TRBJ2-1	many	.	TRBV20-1	TGCAGTGTTGGGCGGGGGCTTTACGCCTACAATGAGCAGTTCTTC	CSVGRGLYAYNEQFF
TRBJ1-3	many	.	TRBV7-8	TGTGCCAGCAGCTTTGGCGGCTCTGGAAACACCATATATTTT	CASSFGGSGNTIYF
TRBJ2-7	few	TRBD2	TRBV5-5	TGTGCCAGCAGCTTGTTAGCGGGGGATACCTACGAGCAGTACTTC	CASSLLAGDTYEQYF
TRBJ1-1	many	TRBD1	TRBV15	TGTGCCACCAGCACCCGGGACAGGGTCGGAGAAGCTTTCTTT	CATSTRDRVGEAFF
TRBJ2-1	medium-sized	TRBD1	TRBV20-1	TGCAGTGCTAGTGGGCTTTTCTCTGGGACAGGGGAGTTCTTC	CSASGLFSGTGEFF
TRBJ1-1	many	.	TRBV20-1	TGCAGGGCAGGGTTAAGCGACACTGAAGCTTTCTTT	CRAGLSDTEAFF
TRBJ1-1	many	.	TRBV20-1	TGCAGTGCCCCCCGCGACCTGAACACTGAAGCTTTCTTT	CSAPRDLNTEAFF
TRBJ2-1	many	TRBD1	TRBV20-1	TGCAGTGCTAGAGATAAGTGGAAGGGACAGGGGTTTTACAATGAGCAGTTCTTC	CSARDKWKGQGFYNEQFF
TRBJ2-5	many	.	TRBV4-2	TGTGCCAGCAGCCAAGATAGGGGCCAGCAAGAGACCCAGTACTTC	CASSQDRGQQETQYF
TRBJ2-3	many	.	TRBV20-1	TGCAGTGCCCCGAGAGGGTCGGGGGCCGCAGATACGCAGTATTTT	CSAPRGSGAADTQYF
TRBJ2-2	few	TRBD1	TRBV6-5	TGTGCCAGCAGTTTATACAGGGGCACCGGGGAGCTGTTTTTT	CASSLYRGTGELFF
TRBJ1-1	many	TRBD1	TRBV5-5	TGTGCCAGCAGCGCCAGACAGGGGGGCTCTGAAGCTTTCTTT	CASSARQGGSEAFF
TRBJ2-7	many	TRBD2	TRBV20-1	TGCAGTGCTACCCTCGGCGCGGGGGCCTACGAGCAGTACTTC	CSATLGAGAYEQYF
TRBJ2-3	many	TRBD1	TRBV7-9	TGTGCCAGCAGCTTCGGACAGGGGGGAGATACGCAGTATTTT	CASSFGQGGDTQYF
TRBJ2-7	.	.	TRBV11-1	TGTGACAGCAGCTCAGGACAGCCCTTCTCCTACGAGCAGTACTTC	CDSSSGQPFSYEQYF
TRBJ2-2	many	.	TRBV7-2	TGTGCCAGCAGCTTCGGGGGAGCGAACACCGGGGAGCTGTTTTTT	CASSFGGANTGELFF
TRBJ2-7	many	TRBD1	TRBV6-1	TGTGCCAGCAGTGTACAGGGGGTCTACGAGCAGTACTTC	CASSVQGVYEQYF
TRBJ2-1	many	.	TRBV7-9	TGTGCCAGCAGTAGGGCCGATGAGCAGTTCTTC	CASSRADEQFF
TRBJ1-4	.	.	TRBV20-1	TGCAGTGCTAGAGCTCCGCGACGAGGAGGGGTTAATGAAAAACTGTTTTTT	CSARAPRRGGVNEKLFF
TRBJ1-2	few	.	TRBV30	TGTGCCTGGACCGGGGGACTGGATCGTGGCTACACCTTC	CAWTGGLDRGYTF
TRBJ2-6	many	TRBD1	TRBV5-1	TGCGCCAGCAGCCGAGCGGGGACAGGGACGAGAGGGGCCAACGTCCTGACTTTC	CASSRAGTGTRGANVLTF
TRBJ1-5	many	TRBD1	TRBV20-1	TGCAGTGCCACTACCCGGACAGGGGGCTTGAGTCAGCCCCAGCATTTT	CSATTRTGGLSQPQHF
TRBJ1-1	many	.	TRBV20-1	TGCAGTGCTAGTCACGGGAACACTGAAGCTTTCTTT	CSASHGNTEAFF
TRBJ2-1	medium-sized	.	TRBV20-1	TGCAGTGCCAGGGGGGGTGACGGGAATGAGCAGTTCTTC	CSARGGDGNEQFF
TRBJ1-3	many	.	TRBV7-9	TGTGCCAGCAGCCCACCACAGGGAAACACCATATATTTT	CASSPPQGNTIYF
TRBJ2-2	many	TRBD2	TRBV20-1	TGCAGTGCTAGAGACGCTAGCGGGGGGCGGGCCGGGGAGCTGTTTTTT	CSARDASGGRAGELFF
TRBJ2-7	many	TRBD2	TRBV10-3	TGTGCCATCAGTGAGTCGAGCGGGGGTACTTACGAGCAGTACTTC	CAISESSGGTYEQYF
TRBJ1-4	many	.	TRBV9	TGTGCCAGCAGCGTATGGGCAGGGGATGAAAAACTGTTTTTT	CASSVWAGDEKLFF
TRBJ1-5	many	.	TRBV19	TGTGCCAGTAGGAAGATACAGGGTTCGGGGGCAAATCAGCCCCAGCATTTT	CASRKIQGSGANQPQHF
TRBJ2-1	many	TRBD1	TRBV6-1	TGTGCCAGCAGTGAGGGACAGGGGGCCGATGAGCAGTTCTTC	CASSEGQGADEQFF
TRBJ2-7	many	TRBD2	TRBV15	TGTGCCACCAGCAGAGATGGTTCTAGCGGGGGTGCCTACGAGCAGTACTTC	CATSRDGSSGGAYEQYF
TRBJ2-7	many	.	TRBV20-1	TGCAGTGCTAGAGACAGGGCCAGCTCCTACGAGCAGTACTTC	CSARDRASSYEQYF
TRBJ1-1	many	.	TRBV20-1	TGCAGTGCTACCAGCACTGAAGCTTTCTTT	CSATSTEAFF
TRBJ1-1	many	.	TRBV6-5	TGTGCCAGCAGTTACTCGCGATCTGGGCAAGGAGCTTTCTTT	CASSYSRSGQGAFF
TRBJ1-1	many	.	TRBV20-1	TGCAGTGCTACTCTGGGAGTGGGCACTGAAGCTTTCTTT	CSATLGVGTEAFF
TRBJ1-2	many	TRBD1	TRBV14	TGTGCCAGCAGCCTCGGACAGGCCTATGGCTACACCTTC	CASSLGQAYGYTF
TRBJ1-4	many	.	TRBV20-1	TGCAGTGCTAGAGATACCAGTGTTGGTGAAAAACTGTTTTTT	CSARDTSVGEKLFF
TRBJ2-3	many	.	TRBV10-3	TGTGCCATCAGTTACACCCCGCCGGCTACAGATACGCAGTATTTT	CAISYTPPATDTQYF
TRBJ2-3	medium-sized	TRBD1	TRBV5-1	TGCGCCAGCAGCTTGGAGGGACAGGGGGCAAATACGCAGTATTTT	CASSLEGQGANTQYF
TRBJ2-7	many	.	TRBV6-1	TGTGCCAGCAGTGAACGGGCAAGGGTGGCTCCCGAGCAGTACTTC	CASSERARVAPEQYF
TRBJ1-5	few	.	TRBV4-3	TGCGCCAGCAGCCAAGCCCGAAGGCAGCCCCAGCATTTT	CASSQARRQPQHF
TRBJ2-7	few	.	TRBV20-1	TGCAGTGCTAGAGGGACTGCTTACTACGAGCAGTACTTC	CSARGTAYYEQYF
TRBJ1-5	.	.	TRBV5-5	.	CASSFYICSARPQHF
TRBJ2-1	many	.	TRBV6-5	TGTGCCAGCAGTTACTCCCAGGGGAAAGGCCATGAGCAGTTCTTC	CASSYSQGKGHEQFF
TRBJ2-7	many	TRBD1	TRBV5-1	TGCGCCAGCAGCCCACGGACAGGGTGGGGGTCCTACGAGCAGTACTTC	CASSPRTGWGSYEQYF
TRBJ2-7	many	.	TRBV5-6	TGTGCCAGCAGCTTGATATGGGGGCCACGCCCCTACGAGCAGTACTTC	CASSLIWGPRPYEQYF
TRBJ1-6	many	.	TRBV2	TGTGCCAGCAGTGCTCTGGACAGCCGGAATTCACCCCTCCACTTT	CASSALDSRNSPLHF
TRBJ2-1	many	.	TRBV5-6	TGTGCCAGCAGCTCCTGGGGGGGGCCTGGCAATGAGCAGTTCTTC	CASSSWGGPGNEQFF
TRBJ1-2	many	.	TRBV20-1	TGCAGTGCTAGTGAGGCGGATCGGGGGGCTTATGGCTACACCTTC	CSASEADRGAYGYTF
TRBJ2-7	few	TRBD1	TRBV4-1	TGCGCCAGCAGCCAAAATCGGGACAGGGTGGGGGAGCAGTACTTC	CASSQNRDRVGEQYF
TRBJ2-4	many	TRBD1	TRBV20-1	TGCAGTGCTATGGCAGGGGGTTCGTTAGCCAAAAACATTCAGTACTTC	CSAMAGGSLAKNIQYF
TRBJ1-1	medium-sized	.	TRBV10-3	TGTGCCATCAGTGCACAAGACAGGATGAACACTGAAGCTTTCTTT	CAISAQDRMNTEAFF
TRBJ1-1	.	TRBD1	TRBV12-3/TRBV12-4	TGTGCCAGCATCGAACCTGGACAGGGGGATTTAGAAGCTTTCTTT	CASIEPGQGDLEAFF
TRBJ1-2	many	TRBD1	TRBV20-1	TGCAGTGCCACCCCCGGGACAGGGTTGGTTGGCTACACCTTC	CSATPGTGLVGYTF
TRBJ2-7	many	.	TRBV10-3	TGTGCCATCAGTGAAGTCGGCAACTCCTACGAGCAGTACTTC	CAISEVGNSYEQYF
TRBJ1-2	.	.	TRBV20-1	TGCATTGCGATGGACAGCTATGGCTACACCTTC	CIAMDSYGYTF